Included here is one T cell receptor beta chain sequence, with context. No antigen is known for it. No qualities accompany the bases; no much larger clone lies one base away. These data come from a study of blood T cells in healthy people across ages (dated by TCRdb to between 2014 and 2016). Study-level background: In model experiments, template switching captured about one uniquely barcoded TCR beta cDNA molecule for every two T cells. To track age-related changes in TCR beta repertoire diversity, the study relied on deep sequencing normalized with unique cDNA molecular identifiers. Donors were grouped into four age groups: young (average 16 years), middle-aged (under 40), aged (about 59) and long-lived (approximately 75). To avoid experimental bias, donors of different ages were spread randomly across the sequencing lanes. Two additional independent replicas of 1 million unique cDNA reads from the same blood draw were analyzed for two donors (one aged 18 to 29 and one aged 80 or older).

The receptor library was made with 5' RACE. For sequencing, an Illumina HiSeq 2500 was employed. A second PCR of roughly 7 to 11 cycles was performed with a sample-barcoded 5' primer and a J-beta primer mix. A template-switch 5' adaptor carrying 12 random nucleotides introduced a unique molecular identifier onto each TCR beta cDNA molecule. Each sample yielded at least 2.5 million CDR3-containing paired-end reads. First-strand cDNA synthesis was performed from all RNA using the Mint cDNA synthesis kit, with priming by a TRBC-specific oligonucleotide. Following uracil-DNA glycosylase treatment, a first 18-cycle PCR with universal primers M1SS and BC2_uni_R was performed on all cDNA. Processing in the source paper ran as follows. For normalization, 1 million high-quality reads, each with a distinct molecular identifier, were randomly selected from each sample. Reads sharing molecular identifiers were discarded rather than binned into consensus sequences. MiTCR, with a Q25 quality threshold and the strictest error-elimination algorithm, was used for CDR3 identification, clonotype clustering and error correction. A nonparametric unseen species model with Euler transformation was used to estimate lower-bound total TCR beta diversity. TCRdb handled the public reads itself, with Q25 trimming in fastp and clone calling in MiXCR, and kept productive beta chains. Every CDR3 protein is listed once, alongside the most common genes and DNA of its rows. In this record, the V and J calls reflect TCRdb's handling and not the investigators' own analysis. The sample contains around 750,000 distinct CDR3 sequences, about 55% of them found a single time. The ten top clones hold about 38% of the sample.

Its CDR3 holds 16 amino acids, cysteine through phenylalanine. Only CDR3 DNA remains: 48 bases, in frame from the first base. According to the germline V gene, CDR1 reads LGHNA and CDR2 reads YNFKEQ. V loses 0 bases, J loses 4 bases, and the germline ends lie 13 bases apart. The donors were around 39 Caucasian individuals from Russia, aged roughly 6 to 100 years, who were systemically healthy. Around 10 milliliters of peripheral blood were collected from each donor into EDTA-treated Vacutainer tubes. Ficoll-Paque density-gradient centrifugation was used to isolate PBMCs, with at least 7 million per sample. Trizol reagent was used to extract total RNA from the PBMCs, yielding at least 5.5 micrograms per sample. Naive CD45RAhigh/CD27high T cell percentages were measured by flow cytometry on a PBMC aliquot from every donor. The paper's findings and limits, for the study overall: Observed TCR beta diversity per million T cells fell roughly linearly with age, and a significant reduction was already apparent by age roughly 40. Because donor CMV infection status was unknown, age-related changes in expanded clonotypes were potentially confounded. Total diversity estimates from one million sequenced T cells were considered lower bounds and underestimates. A strong correlation was found between observed TCR beta diversity and the percentage of naive T cells measured by flow cytometry. Since profiling was done on bulk unsorted PBMCs, naive and antigen-experienced compartments could not be conclusively compared. Compared with the aged group, the long-lived group had more naive CD4+ T cells, fewer expanded clones and increased TCR diversity, suggesting age selection.

Sequenced: blood. This receptor was identified in a man older than 75 in good health. The chain employs TRBV4-2 and TRBJ1-3; a confident D gene designation cannot be given. The CDR3 reads CASSQDAQRPGNTIYF. In nucleotide form, the sequence is TGTGCCAGCAGCCAAGACGCCCAGCGCCCGGGAAACACCATATATTTT.